One and the same sample provided the 25 T cell receptor beta chains below, sequenced in a study of glioma-infiltrating T cells. Using RNA template, CDR3s of TCR alpha and beta were amplified with iRepertoire arm-PCR. TCRdb recomputed calls from the multiplex PCR reads with MiXCR, one row per CDR3 protein. The data hold 100,000 to 150,000 distinct CDR3 sequences, with approximately 24% observed a single time. Material: glioma tissue, nonneoplastic brain tissue, or PBMCs (not recorded which). These receptors were collected from a human donor with low-grade glioma or glioblastoma, undergoing nonglioma brain surgery, or in good health (not recorded which).

In this sample, this clonotype turned up once. Since the CDR3 does not end with the conserved phenylalanine or tryptophan, this likely comes from a read error. The V gene is TRBV28, the J gene TRBJ2-5, with D possibly being TRBD1 or TRBD2 (5 bases each). The germline V gene has CDR1 MDHEN and CDR2 SYDVKM. CDR3 size: 16 residues. The V end was cut by 6 bases, the J end by 7 bases, with 24 bases between. The CDR3 sequence is CASSQNRGQGSGTQYL. The CDR3 nucleotides read TGTGCCAGCAGCCAGAACCGAGGGCAGGGCTCCGGGACCCAGTACCTC.

The V call is TRBV4-1, the J call TRBJ1-2; tentatively, D is TRBD1 (5 bases). CDR1 is MGHRA, CDR2 YSYEKL, per germline. The CDR3 runs to 14 residues. V was trimmed by 2 bases and J by 6 bases, leaving 13 bases between them. The CDR3: CASSQQGPYDGYTF. CDR3 DNA: TGCGCCAGCAGCCAACAGGGCCCCTATGATGGCTACACCTTC.

This clonotype was picked up many times. This chain uses TRBV6-2 or TRBV6-3 with TRBJ2-1; weak D call: TRBD2 (6 bases). Trimming shortened V by 2 bases and J by 7 bases, and 15 bases separated the two germline ends. This CDR3 comprises 15 residues. Looked up from germline, CDR1 is MNHEY and CDR2 is SVGEGT. In nucleotides, the CDR3 is TGTGCCAGCAGTTACCGGGGACTCCTCTCGAATGAGCAGTTCTTC. It translates to CASSYRGLLSNEQFF.

This clonotype came up once. The V call is TRBV18, the J call TRBJ2-7, with a possible D match to TRBD1 (6 bases). V was pared by 0 bases and J by 0 bases, with 15 bases between. The CDR3 spans 17 residues. CDR1 and CDR2 (germline): KGHSH, LQKENI. CDR3 DNA: TGTGCCAGCTCACCACCTCCCCGGGACATCGACTCCTACGAGCAGTACGTC. Protein sequence: CASSPPPRDIDSYEQYV.

A few counts support this clonotype. The rearrangement joins TRBV10-3 to TRBJ2-4; D gene unclear. The V and J ends lost 0 bases and 6 bases respectively, with 6 bases between them. Looked up from germline, CDR1 is ENHRY and CDR2 is SYGVKD. This CDR3 has 13 amino acids. DNA of the CDR3: TGTGCCATCAGTGAGTCGGATCGAAACATTCAGTACTTC. Its translation: CAISESDRNIQYF.

This clonotype was seen repeatedly, ten times or more. This sequence joins TRBV27 and TRBJ2-3; 8 nucleotides line up with TRBD1. This CDR3 comprises 15 residues. Germline CDR1 is MNHEY and CDR2 is SMNVEV (reference sequence). J gave up 4 bases and V 6 bases, and 9 bases lay outside the gene matches. The CDR3 bases are TGTGCCAGCAGCGTGCGGACAGGGAGCGCAGATACGCAGTATTTT. Translated: CASSVRTGSADTQYF.

This clonotype was seen just once. The chain combines TRBV6-2 or TRBV6-3 with TRBJ2-5, with TRBD2 as a possible D gene (5 bases). The CDR3 loop spans 15 amino acids. Between the trimmed V and J ends, which lost 6 bases and 2 bases, there was a span of 16 bases. Germline V CDR1 and CDR2: MNHEY, SVGEGT. The CDR3 protein is CASSPGVGIQETQYF. The CDR3 DNA sequence: TGTGCCAGCAGCCCCGGGGTGGGGATACAAGAGACCCAGTACTTC.

The genes are TRBV7-2 and TRBJ2-5; D may match TRBD1 or TRBD2 (5 bases each). V lost 5 bases and J 5 bases, leaving 12 bases between the germline ends. The CDR3 sequence is 13 residues long. Germline CDR1 SGHTA, CDR2 FQGNSA. The CDR3 reads CASSPGTSETQYF. CDR3 bases: TGTGCCAGCAGCCCTGGGACGTCGGAGACCCAGTACTTC.

The chain is built from TRBV5-5 and TRBJ2-3; D uncertain. The CDR3 is 15 residues long. Germline CDR1 and CDR2: SGHKS and YYEKEE (reference sequence). Trimming removed 2 bases from V and 1 base from J, with 11 bases in between. For the CDR3, the DNA is TGTGCCAGCAGCTTAGTTATAGGTGGCACAGATACGCAGTATTTT. Translating gives CASSLVIGGTDTQYF. The full variable domain, with the rest looked up from reference TRBV5-5 and TRBJ2-3, is DAGVTQSPTHLIKTRGQQVTLRCSPISGHKSVSWYQQVLGQGPQFIFQYYEKEERGRGNFPDRFSARQFPNYSSELNVNALLLGDSALYLCASSLVIGGTDTQYFGPGTRLTVL.

This chain links TRBV7-6 with TRBJ1-5; D gene uncertain. CDR1 is SGHVS, CDR2 FNYEAQ, per germline. The CDR3 consists of 13 residues. V was cut by 0 bases and J by 5 bases, with 5 bases left in between. CDR3 sequence: CASSLAADQPQHF. The CDR3 DNA reads TGTGCCAGCAGCTTAGCCGCCGATCAGCCCCAGCATTTT.

V and J are TRBV24-1 and TRBJ2-5; 8 nucleotides match TRBD1. The V and J ends lost 3 bases and 5 bases, in that order; junction bases with no gene match: 7. Germline V gives CDR1 KGHDR, CDR2 SFDVKD. The CDR3 extends over 15 amino acids. The chain's CDR3 is CATSDIRGPYETQYF. The CDR3 nucleotides read TGTGCCACCAGTGATATCAGGGGGCCATACGAGACCCAGTACTTC.

The chain joins TRBV7-6 to TRBJ2-3; D remains ambiguous. Germline V gene lookup returns CDR1 SGHVS and CDR2 FNYEAQ. V shed 3 bases and J shed 9 bases, with 13 bases lying between them. The CDR3 runs to 13 residues. The DNA of the CDR3 is TGTGCCAGCAGCTTGAGCCTTACGGCGACGCAGTATTTT. This translates into CASSLSLTATQYF.

The gene calls are TRBV18 and TRBJ1-1; D gene unclear. V was shortened by 3 bases and J by 0 bases, with 8 bases between the two germline ends. CDR1 KGHSH and CDR2 LQKENI come from the germline V gene. The CDR3 is 14 residues long. CDR3 residues: CASSPQAVNTEAFF. The CDR3 coding sequence is TGTGCCAGCTCACCCCAAGCGGTGAACACTGAAGCTTTCTTT.

This clonotype was counted ten times or more. The chain has TRBV15 and TRBJ2-7; D unresolved. CDR3 length equals 13 residues. Germline assignment: CDR1 LNHNV and CDR2 YYDKDF (reference sequence). Deletions cut 1 base from V and 7 bases from J, with 11 bases between. DNA for the CDR3: TGTGCCACCAGCAGAGGTGGGGTGGCTGAGCAGTACGTC. Its protein product is CATSRGGVAEQYV.

The V call is TRBV5-5, the J call TRBJ2-5; no definite D call. Germline CDR1 reads SGHKS; CDR2 reads YYEKEE (reference sequence). V was pared by 2 bases and J by 1 base, with 9 bases between. The CDR3 runs 14 residues. The CDR3 nucleotides are TGTGCCAGCAGCTTTTTAGTGTCCCAAGAGACCCAGTACTTC. Translated, it gives CASSFLVSQETQYF.

The chain uses TRBV20-1 and TRBJ2-6; the D gene could be TRBD1 or TRBD2 (5 bases each). Germline lookup yields CDR1 DFQATT and CDR2 SNEGSKA (reference sequence). Trimming cost V 5 bases and J 1 base, with 12 bases left between them. This CDR3 spans 15 amino acids. The CDR3 nucleotides are TGCAGTGCTGGCAGGGACGTTTCTGGGGCCAACGTCCTGACTTTC. Protein sequence: CSAGRDVSGANVLTF.

This CDR3 reads CASSLGRQGNEKLFF. CDR3 DNA sequence: TGTGCCAGCAGCTTAGGCCGGCAGGGGAATGAAAAACTGTTTTTT. The gene calls are TRBV11-2 and TRBJ1-4; perhaps TRBD1 as D (6 bases). The CDR3 contains 15 residues. V was cut by 1 base and J by 5 bases, with 11 bases left in between. Germline lookup yields CDR1 SGHAT and CDR2 FQNNGV.

The chain couples TRBV5-1 to TRBJ1-5; D is ambiguous. V lost 7 bases to trimming and J lost 0 bases, with 14 bases between them. The germline V gene has CDR1 SGHRS and CDR2 YFSETQ. This CDR3 region has 15 residues. The CDR3 DNA reads as TGCGCCAGCGGCAACACAGCGGATAGCAATCAGCCCCAGCATTTT. It specifies CASGNTADSNQPQHF.

This clonotype was counted between two and nine times. The J gene is TRBJ2-5, the V gene TRBV24-1; 13 bases map to TRBD2. V lost 2 bases, J lost 9 bases, and 11 bases stayed unmatched. This CDR3 is 17 amino acids long. The V gene's germline CDR1 is KGHDR and CDR2 SFDVKD. The CDR3 loop reads CATSDSRLAGGSAAQYF. Written as DNA, the CDR3 is TGTGCCACCAGTGATTCGCGACTAGCGGGGGGCTCCGCGGCCCAGTACTTC.

J is TRBJ2-3 and V is TRBV5-1; TRBD1 agrees at 7 bases. The CDR3 length is 14 residues. In germline, CDR1 is SGHRS, CDR2 YFSETQ. V lost 5 bases to trimming and J lost 3 bases; unmatched junction nucleotides: 6. CDR3 protein: CASRSEGATDTQYF. As DNA, the CDR3 is TGCGCCAGCAGGTCCGAGGGGGCGACAGATACGCAGTATTTT.

This chain uses TRBV11-2 with TRBJ2-3; D gene unclear. V dropped 5 bases and J dropped 3 bases, with 6 bases sitting between them. Germline CDR1 SGHAT, CDR2 FQNNGV. The CDR3 length is 12 residues. The CDR3 spells CASSRWTDTQYF. The CDR3 DNA reads TGTGCCAGCAGCCGATGGACAGATACGCAGTATTTT.

The chain recombines TRBV7-9 with TRBJ1-2; maybe TRBD1 (5 bases). This CDR3 is built from 14 residues. V was trimmed by 5 bases and J by 3 bases, leaving 13 bases between them. The germline gives CDR1 SEHNR, CDR2 FQNEAQ (reference sequence). In nucleotides, the CDR3 is TGTGCCAGCAGCCGAATGGGGGAGCACTATGGCTACACCTTC. Its translation is CASSRMGEHYGYTF.

The table lists this clonotype with many counts. The chain couples TRBV6-1 to TRBJ1-1, with TRBD1 identical over 10 bases. Germline assignment: CDR1 MNHNS and CDR2 SASEGT. CDR3 size: 15 residues. The junction had 5 bases not matched to a gene; V was cut back by 6 bases and J by 1 base. In DNA form, the CDR3 reads TGTGCCAGCAGGGGGACAGGGGCAAAGAACACTGAAGCTTTCTTT. Translating gives CASRGTGAKNTEAFF.

The chain carries TRBV11-1 and TRBJ1-1; D unclear. CDR3 length: 12 residues. V lost 3 bases and J 6 bases, leaving 8 bases between the germline ends. Looked up from germline, CDR1 is SGHAT and CDR2 is FQDESV (reference sequence). Written as DNA, the CDR3 is TGTGCCAGCAGCTTTAAGGGTGCTGAAGCTTTCTTT. Translating gives CASSFKGAEAFF.

With respect to this clonotype: A single base separates this from a much larger clone, so it may be a read error. The rearrangement joins TRBV27 to TRBJ1-5; 7 positions agree with TRBD1. Unmatched junction bases numbered 6, after V lost 5 bases and J lost 5 bases. Germline CDR1 and CDR2: MNHEY and SMNVEV (reference sequence). CDR3 size: 14 residues. CDR3: CASSVQGSYQPQHF. CDR3 sequence (DNA): TGTGCCAGCAGTGTACAGGGGAGTTATCAGCCCCAGCATTTT.